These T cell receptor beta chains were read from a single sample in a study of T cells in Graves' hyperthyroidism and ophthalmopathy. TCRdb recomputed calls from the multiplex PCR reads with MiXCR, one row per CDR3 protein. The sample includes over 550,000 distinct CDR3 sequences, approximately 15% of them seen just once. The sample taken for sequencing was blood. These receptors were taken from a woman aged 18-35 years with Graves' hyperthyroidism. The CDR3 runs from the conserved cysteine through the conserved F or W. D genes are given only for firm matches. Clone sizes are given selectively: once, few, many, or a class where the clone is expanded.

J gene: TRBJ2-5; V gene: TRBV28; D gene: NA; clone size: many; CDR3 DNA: TGTGCCAGCAGTTGGGCAGGGTTCGAGACCCAGTACTTC; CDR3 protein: CASSWAGFETQYF
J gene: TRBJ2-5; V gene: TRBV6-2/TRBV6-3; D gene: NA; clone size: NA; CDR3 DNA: TGTGCCAGCAGGACGGGTGGGTGGCCGGACGAGACCCAGTACTTC; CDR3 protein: CASRTGGWPDETQYF
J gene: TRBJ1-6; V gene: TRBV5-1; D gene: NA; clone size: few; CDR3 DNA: TGCGCCAGCAGCTTGGTGGGGGACTATAATTCACCCCTCCACTTT; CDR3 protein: CASSLVGDYNSPLHF
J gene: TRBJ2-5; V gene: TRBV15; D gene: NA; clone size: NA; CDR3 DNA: TGTGCCACCAGCAGAGATTTCAGTCAAGAGACCCAGTACTTC; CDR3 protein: CATSRDFSQETQYF
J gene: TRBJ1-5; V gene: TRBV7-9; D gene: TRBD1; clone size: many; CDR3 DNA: TGTGCCAGCAGCTCATCGGGACAGGGGGGTTTACCCCAGCATTTT; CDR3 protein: CASSSSGQGGLPQHF
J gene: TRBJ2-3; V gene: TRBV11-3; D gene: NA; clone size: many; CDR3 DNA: TGTGCCAGCAGCTTAGAGGTTAGGGATACGCAGTATTTT; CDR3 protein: CASSLEVRDTQYF
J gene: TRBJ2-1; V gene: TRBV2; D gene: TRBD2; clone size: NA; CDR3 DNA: TGTGCCAGCAGTTATAAACTAGCGGGGCCGCACAATGAGCAGTTCTTC; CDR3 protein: CASSYKLAGPHNEQFF
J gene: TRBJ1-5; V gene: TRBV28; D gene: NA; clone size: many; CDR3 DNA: TGTGCCGGGCCCGACAGGCTCCTAGGGCCCCAGCATTTT; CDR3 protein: CAGPDRLLGPQHF
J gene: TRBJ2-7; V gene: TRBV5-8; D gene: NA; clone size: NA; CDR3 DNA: TGTGCCAGCCAGGCCTCCTCCTACGAGCAGTACTTC; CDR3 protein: CASQASSYEQYF
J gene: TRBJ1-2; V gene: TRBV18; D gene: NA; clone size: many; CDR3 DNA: TGTGCCAGCTCACCACCCATTCCTAACTATGGCTACACCTTC; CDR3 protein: CASSPPIPNYGYTF
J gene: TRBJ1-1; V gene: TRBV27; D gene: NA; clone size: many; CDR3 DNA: TGTGCCAGCAGTACACTGGGCGGGGGCGGCACTGAAGCTTTCTTT; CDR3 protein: CASSTLGGGGTEAFF
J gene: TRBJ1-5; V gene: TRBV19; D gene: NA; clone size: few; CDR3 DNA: TGTGCCAGTAGTAAGAATCCCGAGTACGGAGGCAATCAGCCCCAGCATTTT; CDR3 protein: CASSKNPEYGGNQPQHF
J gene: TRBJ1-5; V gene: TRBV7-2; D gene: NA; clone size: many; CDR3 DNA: TGTGCCAGCAGCCCTTATAACCGGGACAAGCTCCAGCATTTT; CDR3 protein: CASSPYNRDKLQHF
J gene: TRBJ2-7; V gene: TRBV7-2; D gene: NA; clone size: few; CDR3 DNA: TGTGCCAGCAGCCCCTACCCTTTATTGACGGAGCAGTACTTC; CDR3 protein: CASSPYPLLTEQYF
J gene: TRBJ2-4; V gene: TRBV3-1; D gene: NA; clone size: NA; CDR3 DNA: TGTGCCAGCAGCCAAGTAAGAGCCAAAAACATTCAGTACTTC; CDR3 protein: CASSQVRAKNIQYF
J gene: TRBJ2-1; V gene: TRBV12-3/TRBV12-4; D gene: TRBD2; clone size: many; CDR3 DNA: TGTGCCAGCAGTTTAAAGTTAGCGGGGCGTGAGCAGTTCTTC; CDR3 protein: CASSLKLAGREQFF
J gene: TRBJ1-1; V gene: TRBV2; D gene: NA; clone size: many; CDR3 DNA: TGTGCCAGCAGCGAGGACCAAAACACTGAAGCTTTCTTT; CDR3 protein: CASSEDQNTEAFF
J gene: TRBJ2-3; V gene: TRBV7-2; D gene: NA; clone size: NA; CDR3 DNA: NA; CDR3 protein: CASILAGRDTQYF
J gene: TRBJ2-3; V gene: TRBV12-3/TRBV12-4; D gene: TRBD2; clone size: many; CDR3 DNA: TGTGCCAGCAGTTTCGGGTATCGGACTAGCCAATCCGCTAGCACAGATACGCAGTATTTT; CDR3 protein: CASSFGYRTSQSASTDTQYF
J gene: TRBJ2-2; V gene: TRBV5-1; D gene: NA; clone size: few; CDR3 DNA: TGCGCCAGCAGCTTTCAGGGGAAGGACACCGGGGAGCTGTTTTTT; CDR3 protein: CASSFQGKDTGELFF
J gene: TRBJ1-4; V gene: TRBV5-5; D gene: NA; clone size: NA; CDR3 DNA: TGTGCCAGCAGCTTGGTTACAACTAGGAATGAAAAACTGTTTTTT; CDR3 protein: CASSLVTTRNEKLFF
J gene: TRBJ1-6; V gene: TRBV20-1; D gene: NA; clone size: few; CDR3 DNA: TGCAGTGCTAGAATTTTTCGCAGTCTTTATAATTCACCCCTCCACTTT; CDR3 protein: CSARIFRSLYNSPLHF
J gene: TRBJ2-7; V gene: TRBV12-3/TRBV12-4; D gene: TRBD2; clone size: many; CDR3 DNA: TGTGCCAGCCGGGAAAGCGGGAGACGCTACGAGCAGTACTTC; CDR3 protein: CASRESGRRYEQYF
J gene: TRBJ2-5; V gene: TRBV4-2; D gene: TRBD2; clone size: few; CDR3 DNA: TGTGCCAGCAGCCAAGTCGGGCGGGGGGGCCAAGAGACCCAGTACTTC; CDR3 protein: CASSQVGRGGQETQYF
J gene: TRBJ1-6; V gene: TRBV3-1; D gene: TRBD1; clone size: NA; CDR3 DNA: TGTGCCAGCAGCCTTCGATCCGGCGATCAACAGGGGGCCCGGTATAATTCACCCCTCCACTTT; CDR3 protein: CASSLRSGDQQGARYNSPLHF
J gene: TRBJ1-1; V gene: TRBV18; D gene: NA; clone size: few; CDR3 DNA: TGTGCCAGCTCACCACCTACGGCGGTGGGTGCTGAAGCTTTCTTT; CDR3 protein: CASSPPTAVGAEAFF
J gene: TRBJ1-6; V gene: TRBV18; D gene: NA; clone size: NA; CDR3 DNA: TGTGCCAGCTCACCACAGGGATCAGGCCTCCACTTT; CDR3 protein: CASSPQGSGLHF
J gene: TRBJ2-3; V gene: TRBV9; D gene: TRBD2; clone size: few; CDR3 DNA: TGTGCCAGCAGCCCCCGACTAGCGACTATCACAGATACGCAGTATTTT; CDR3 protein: CASSPRLATITDTQYF
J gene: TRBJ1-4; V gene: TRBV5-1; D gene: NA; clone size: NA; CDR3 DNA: TGCGCCAGCAGCCCGGAGGGAGTCAATGAAAAACTGTTTTTT; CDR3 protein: CASSPEGVNEKLFF
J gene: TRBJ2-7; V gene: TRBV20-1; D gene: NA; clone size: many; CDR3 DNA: TGCAGTGCTCAAAGGACAGATTTGCTGTATGTGCAGTACTTC; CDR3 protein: CSAQRTDLLYVQYF
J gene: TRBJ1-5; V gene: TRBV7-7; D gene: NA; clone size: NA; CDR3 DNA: TGTGCCAGCAGCCGAATGTCCCAGGGTTATAGCAATCAGCCCCAGCATTTT; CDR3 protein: CASSRMSQGYSNQPQHF